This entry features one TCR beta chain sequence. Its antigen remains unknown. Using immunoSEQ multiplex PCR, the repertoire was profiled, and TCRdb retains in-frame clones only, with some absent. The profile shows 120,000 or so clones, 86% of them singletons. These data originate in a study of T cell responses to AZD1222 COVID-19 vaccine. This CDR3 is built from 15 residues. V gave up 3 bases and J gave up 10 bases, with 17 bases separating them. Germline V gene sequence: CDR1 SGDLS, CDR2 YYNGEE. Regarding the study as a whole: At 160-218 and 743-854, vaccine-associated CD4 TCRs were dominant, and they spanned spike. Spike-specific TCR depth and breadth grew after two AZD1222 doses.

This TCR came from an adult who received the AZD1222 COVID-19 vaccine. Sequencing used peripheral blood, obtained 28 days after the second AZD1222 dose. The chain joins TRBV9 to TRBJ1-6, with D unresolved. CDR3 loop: CASSDLGGGGSPLHF. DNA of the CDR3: TGTGCCAGCAGCGACCTCGGTGGTGGTGGCTCACCCCTCCACTTT.